These 25 T cell receptor beta chains were all obtained from the same sample, sequenced in a study of neurological immune-mediated disorders. Each CDR3 protein is one row after TCRdb ran MiXCR on the 5' RACE reads. The sample has some 30,000 distinct CDR3 sequences, around 25% seen once. Sequencing was carried out using CD4+ T cells from blood. The receptors here all came from a man in his fifties or sixties with HTLV-1-associated myelopathy (HAM/TSP).

J is TRBJ2-7 and V is TRBV20-1; either TRBD1 or TRBD2 may fit D (6 bases each). V was pared by 0 bases and J by 7 bases, with 16 bases between. Germline loops: CDR1 DFQATT, CDR2 SNEGSKA (reference sequence). The CDR3 is 14 residues long. CDR3 protein: CSARDEARGPEQYF. CDR3 in DNA: TGCAGTGCTAGAGATGAGGCCCGGGGGCCAGAGCAGTACTTC.

This clonotype was seen ten or more times. The chain carries TRBV28 and TRBJ2-5, with TRBD2 identical over 11 bases. The CDR3 has 14 residues. In germline, CDR1 is MDHEN, CDR2 SYDVKM. V gave up 10 bases and J gave up 4 bases; unmatched junction bases: 8. The CDR3 region has the DNA TGTGCCACCTTAGCGGGAGGGCCTTTAGAGACCCAGTACTTC. Translated: CATLAGGPLETQYF. Drawing the rest from reference TRBV28 and TRBJ2-5, the complete variable domain is DVKVTQSSRYLVKRTGEKVFLECVQDMDHENMFWYRQDPGLGLRLIYFSYDVKMKEKGDIPEGYSVSREKKERFSLILESASTNQTSMYLCATLAGGPLETQYFGPGTRLLVL.

At least ten counts were recorded for this clonotype. This chain joins TRBV6-1 and TRBJ2-3, with D possibly TRBD2 on 6 matching bases. The germline V gene has CDR1 MNHNS and CDR2 SASEGT. The V end was cut by 0 bases, the J end by 2 bases, with 15 bases between. CDR3 length equals 17 residues. The chain's CDR3 is CASSEAHRGTFTDTQYF. The CDR3 nucleotides read TGTGCCAGCAGTGAAGCCCACCGGGGGACCTTCACAGATACGCAGTATTTT.

The sample holds many counts of this clonotype. The chain employs TRBV12-3 or TRBV12-4 and TRBJ2-1, with no clear D. V was trimmed by 6 bases and J by 5 bases, leaving 20 bases between them. The CDR3 has 16 residues. CDR3 amino acids: CASSRRLKAKDNEQFF. CDR3 nucleotide sequence: TGTGCCAGCAGCCGTAGACTTAAGGCAAAGGACAATGAGCAGTTCTTC.

V and J are TRBV7-9 and TRBJ2-1; 9 bases align to TRBD1. V lost 11 bases to trimming and J lost 5 bases; unmatched junction nucleotides: 16. The germline gives CDR1 SEHNR, CDR2 FQNEAQ (reference sequence). This CDR3 spans 16 amino acids. The CDR3 DNA reads TGTGCCCTCGGGACAGGGAGGATTTTTCGGAACAATGAGCAGTTCTTC. Amino acid sequence: CALGTGRIFRNNEQFF.

This clonotype was counted at least ten times. The chain combines TRBV20-1 with TRBJ1-6; D not resolved. From germline, CDR1 is DFQATT and CDR2 SNEGSKA (reference sequence). With 6 bases removed from V and 10 bases from J, the gap between germline ends came to 16 bases. The CDR3 totals 13 residues. DNA for the CDR3: TGCAGTGCAGCCCGGGGTGCGGACTCACCCCTCCACTTT. This codes for CSAARGADSPLHF.

The rearrangement joins TRBV11-1 to TRBJ1-1; tentative D call: TRBD1 (5 bases). The V end lost 1 base, the J end lost 0 bases, and 9 bases lay between the germline ends. Germline V CDR1 and CDR2: SGHAT, FQDESV (reference sequence). The CDR3 extends over 15 amino acids. This CDR3 is CASSLGGRLNTEAFF. In DNA, the CDR3 is TGTGCCAGCAGCTTAGGGGGACGGTTGAACACTGAAGCTTTCTTT.

This clonotype has ten or more counts. The chain combines TRBV12-3 or TRBV12-4 with TRBJ2-7; tentative D call: TRBD1 (7 bases). The CDR3 sequence is 15 residues long. Trimming shortened V by 3 bases and J by 2 bases, and 14 bases separated the two germline ends. The CDR3 protein is CASSFRQGGTYEQYF. The CDR3 coding sequence is TGTGCCAGCAGTTTTCGGCAGGGGGGTACCTACGAGCAGTACTTC.

The chain is built from TRBV5-1 and TRBJ2-1, with 7 bases identical to TRBD2. This CDR3 has 14 residues. The ends lost 4 bases at V and 6 bases at J; junction bases unmatched: 7. Germline CDR1 SGHRS, CDR2 YFSETQ. DNA for the CDR3: TGCGCCAGCAGCCTCCAGGGAGGGTCCAATGAGCAGTTCTTC. Amino acids: CASSLQGGSNEQFF. The full variable domain, rest sourced from reference TRBV5-1 and TRBJ2-1, is KAGVTQTPRYLIKTRGQQVTLSCSPISGHRSVSWYQQTPGQGLQFLFEYFSETQRNKGNFPGRFSGRQFSNSRSEMNVSTLELGDSALYLCASSLQGGSNEQFFGPGTRLTVL.

The CDR3 sequence: CASSFPETSGGYNEQFF. The DNA of the CDR3 is TGCGCCAGCAGCTTCCCTGAGACTAGCGGGGGCTACAATGAGCAGTTCTTC. V gene TRBV5-1 combines with J gene TRBJ2-1, with 12 bases fitting TRBD2. Losses at the gene ends were 2 bases for V and 3 bases for J; bases not matched to a gene: 6. CDR3 size: 17 residues. Looked up from germline, CDR1 is SGHRS and CDR2 is YFSETQ.

This clonotype showed up many times. The chain uses TRBV12-3 or TRBV12-4 and TRBJ2-5, with 8 positions matching TRBD1. This CDR3 spans 15 amino acids. The trim removed 5 bases at V and 7 bases at J, leaving 12 bases unmatched. The CDR3 DNA sequence: TGTGCCAGCAGTCTAAATCCGACAGGGGAGAGGACCCAGTACTTC. This encodes CASSLNPTGERTQYF.

Many counts were recorded for this clonotype. This chain joins TRBV3-1 and TRBJ2-7; maybe TRBD2 (6 bases). V was pared by 4 bases and J by 1 base, with 14 bases between. CDR3 length: 15 amino acids. Germline V gene data show CDR1 as LGHDT and CDR2 as YNNKEL (reference sequence). In DNA, the CDR3 is TGTGCCAGCAGCCGGGGGGACCCCGCGTCCTACGAGCAGTACTTC. It translates to CASSRGDPASYEQYF.

This clonotype was seen many times. This chain uses TRBV20-1 with TRBJ1-1; D is possibly TRBD1 (5 bases). The CDR3 length is 13 residues. V was trimmed by 5 bases and J by 8 bases, leaving 18 bases between them. From germline, CDR1 is DFQATT and CDR2 SNEGSKA (reference sequence). The CDR3 coding sequence is TGCAGTGCTGGACCCTCGGGACTCCCGGAAGCTTTCTTT. Protein: CSAGPSGLPEAFF.

This clonotype has a count of ten or more. The chain joins TRBV12-3 or TRBV12-4 to TRBJ2-7; D gene uncertain. There are 13 residues in the CDR3. Trimming left V 4 bases short and J 3 bases short, with 10 bases between. The CDR3 bases are TGTGCCAGCAGTTCTTCACCCAACTACGAGCAGTACTTC. Translated, it gives CASSSSPNYEQYF.

This clonotype was found many times. The chain employs TRBV12-3 or TRBV12-4 and TRBJ1-2; possibly TRBD1 for D (5 bases). Trimming took 6 bases from V and 4 from J, leaving 9 bases between them. This CDR3 has 12 amino acids. The CDR3 sequence: CASRGDTYGYTF. The CDR3, as DNA: TGTGCCAGCAGAGGGGATACCTATGGCTACACCTTC.

The chain couples TRBV5-1 to TRBJ2-5, with D possibly called TRBD1 or TRBD2 (6 bases each). V lost 3 bases and J 3 bases, leaving 15 bases between the germline ends. The CDR3 is 15 amino acids. The germline V gene encodes CDR1 SGHRS and CDR2 YFSETQ. For the CDR3, the DNA is TGCGCCAGCAGCTCCCTCCCGGGGGCGGAAGAGACCCAGTACTTC. Protein: CASSSLPGAEETQYF.

This clonotype has ten or more counts. CDR3 DNA: TGTGCCAGCAGCTCGGGACAGGGTTTCTATAATTCACCCCTCCACTTT. Translating it yields CASSSGQGFYNSPLHF. The gene calls are TRBV7-9 and TRBJ1-6, with 9 bases that match TRBD1. V shed 4 bases and J 3 bases; nucleotides not matched to a gene: 4. The CDR3 is 16 residues long. The V gene's germline CDR1 is SEHNR and CDR2 FQNEAQ (reference sequence).

Ten or more counts support this clonotype. V usage is TRBV6-5 and J usage is TRBJ1-1; 7 bases fit TRBD1. Germline CDR1 is MNHEY and CDR2 is SVGAGI. After removal of 4 bases from V and 1 base from J, the junction contained 6 bases not matched to a gene. CDR3 length: 15 residues. The CDR3 DNA reads as TGTGCCAGCAGTTCGGGACAGAGGAGGAACACTGAAGCTTTCTTT. Translation gives CASSSGQRRNTEAFF.

In this sample, this clonotype turned up many times. This sequence joins TRBV5-1 and TRBJ2-1, with 7 bases matching TRBD2. Germline V gene data show CDR1 as SGHRS and CDR2 as YFSETQ. Trimming at V came to 3 bases and at J to 0 bases, leaving 6 bases not matched to a gene. This CDR3 is built from 16 residues. The CDR3: CASSSLGGSSYNEQFF. The CDR3 DNA reads as TGCGCCAGCAGCTCGCTGGGCGGGAGCTCCTACAATGAGCAGTTCTTC.

This clonotype occurred a few times. The gene calls are TRBV5-1 and TRBJ1-6, with D unclear. The CDR3 consists of 14 residues. V was clipped by 4 bases and J by 9 bases, with 14 bases between them. Germline assignment: CDR1 SGHRS and CDR2 YFSETQ. The CDR3 coding sequence is TGCGCCAGCAGCCAACGACAAGATAGTTCACCCCTCCACTTT. Translation gives CASSQRQDSSPLHF. Based on the CDR3 plus reference TRBV5-1 and TRBJ1-6, the full variable domain is KAGVTQTPRYLIKTRGQQVTLSCSPISGHRSVSWYQQTPGQGLQFLFEYFSETQRNKGNFPGRFSGRQFSNSRSEMNVSTLELGDSALYLCASSQRQDSSPLHFGNGTRLTVT.

This clonotype appeared once. The rearrangement links TRBV7-9 to TRBJ1-2; D is perhaps TRBD1 (6 bases). Trimming removed 5 bases at V and 2 bases at J, with 15 bases between. The CDR3 contains 15 residues. The germline V gene has CDR1 SEHNR and CDR2 FQNEAQ (reference sequence). The CDR3 nucleotides are TGTGCCAGCAGCCCCCGGGGGGCCCTAAACTATGGCTACACCTTC. Translated, it gives CASSPRGALNYGYTF.

This clonotype has a count of ten or more. The chain joins TRBV20-1 to TRBJ2-1; TRBD1 is a possible D gene (6 bases). This CDR3 has 15 amino acids. V lost 6 bases to trimming and J lost 2 bases, with 17 bases between them. Germline-derived CDR1 and CDR2 are DFQATT and SNEGSKA (reference sequence). The CDR3 bases are TGCAGTGCCACCCCTCCTAGGGGGACCTACAATGAGCAGTTCTTC. Translated: CSATPPRGTYNEQFF.

The chain uses TRBV5-6 and TRBJ1-5; 7 positions agree with TRBD1. CDR3 length equals 16 residues. Losses at the gene ends were 0 bases for V and 1 base for J; bases not matched to a gene: 4. Germline lookup yields CDR1 SGHDT and CDR2 YYEEEE. In DNA, the CDR3 is TGTGCCAGCAGCTTGGGACAGGGCCGAAGCAATCAGCCCCAGCATTTT. Translating it yields CASSLGQGRSNQPQHF.

This clonotype was counted between two and nine times. The chain couples TRBV24-1 to TRBJ2-2, with 8 bases aligning to TRBD1. Germline CDR1 reads KGHDR; CDR2 reads SFDVKD. The V and J ends lost 4 bases and 6 bases, in that order; junction bases with no gene match: 6. This CDR3 comprises 15 residues. CDR3 loop: CATSDPRGRPGELFF. The CDR3 DNA sequence: TGTGCCACCAGTGACCCCAGGGGGCGCCCCGGGGAGCTGTTTTTT.

This clonotype was recorded many times. The CDR3 loop reads CSARRPELNTEAFF. The CDR3 DNA reads as TGCAGTGCTAGAAGGCCAGAATTGAACACTGAAGCTTTCTTT. The chain links TRBV20-1 to TRBJ1-1, with D hard to call. With 2 bases removed from V and 0 bases from J, the gap between germline ends came to 10 bases. CDR1 DFQATT and CDR2 SNEGSKA come from the germline V gene (reference sequence). The CDR3 is made up of 14 amino acids.